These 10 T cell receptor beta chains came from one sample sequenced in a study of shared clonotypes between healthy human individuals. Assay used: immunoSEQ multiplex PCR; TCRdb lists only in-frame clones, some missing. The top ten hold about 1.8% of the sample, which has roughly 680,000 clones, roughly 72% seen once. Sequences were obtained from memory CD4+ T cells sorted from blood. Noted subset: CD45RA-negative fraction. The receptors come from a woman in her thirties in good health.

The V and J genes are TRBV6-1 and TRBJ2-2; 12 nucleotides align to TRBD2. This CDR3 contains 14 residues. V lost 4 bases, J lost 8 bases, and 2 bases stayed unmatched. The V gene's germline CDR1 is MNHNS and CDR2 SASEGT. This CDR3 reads CASSGLAGAGELFF. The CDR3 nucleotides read TGTGCCAGCAGTGGACTAGCGGGAGCGGGGGAGCTGTTTTTT.

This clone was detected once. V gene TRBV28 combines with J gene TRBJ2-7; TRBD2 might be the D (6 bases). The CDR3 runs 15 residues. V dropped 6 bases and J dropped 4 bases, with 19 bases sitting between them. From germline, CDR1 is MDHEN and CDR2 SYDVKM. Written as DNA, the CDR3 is TGTGCCAGCAGCTCTGGCGGGGAGGAAAGGTACGAGCAGTACTTC. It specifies CASSSGGEERYEQYF.

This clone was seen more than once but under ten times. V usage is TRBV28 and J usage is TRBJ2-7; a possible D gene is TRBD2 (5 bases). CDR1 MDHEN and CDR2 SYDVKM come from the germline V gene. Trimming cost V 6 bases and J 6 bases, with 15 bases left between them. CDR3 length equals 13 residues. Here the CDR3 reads CASSRTDYSEQYF. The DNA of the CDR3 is TGTGCCAGCAGCCGTACAGACTATTCCGAGCAGTACTTC.

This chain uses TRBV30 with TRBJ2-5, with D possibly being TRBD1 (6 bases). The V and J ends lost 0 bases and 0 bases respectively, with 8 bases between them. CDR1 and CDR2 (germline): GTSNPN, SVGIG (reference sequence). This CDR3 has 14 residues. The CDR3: CAWSVPGDQETQYF. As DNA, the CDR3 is TGTGCCTGGAGTGTGCCAGGGGACCAAGAGACCCAGTACTTC.

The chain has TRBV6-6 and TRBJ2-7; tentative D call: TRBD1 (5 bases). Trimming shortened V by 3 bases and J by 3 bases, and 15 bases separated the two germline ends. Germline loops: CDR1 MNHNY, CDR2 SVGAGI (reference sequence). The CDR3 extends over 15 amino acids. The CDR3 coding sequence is TGTGCCAGCAGTTATACAGGCGTCGGCGGCTACGAGCAGTACTTC. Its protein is CASSYTGVGGYEQYF.

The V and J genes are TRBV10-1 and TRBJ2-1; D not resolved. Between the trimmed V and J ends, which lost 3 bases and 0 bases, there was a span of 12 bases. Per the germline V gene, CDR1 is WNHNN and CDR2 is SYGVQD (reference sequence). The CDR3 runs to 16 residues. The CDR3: CASSDAVAPSYNEQFF. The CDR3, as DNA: TGCGCCAGCAGTGATGCGGTAGCCCCCTCCTACAATGAGCAGTTCTTC.

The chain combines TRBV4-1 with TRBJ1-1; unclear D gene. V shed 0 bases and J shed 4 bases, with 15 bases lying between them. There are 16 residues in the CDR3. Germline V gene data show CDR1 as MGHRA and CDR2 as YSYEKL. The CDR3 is CASSQEKREKGTEAFF. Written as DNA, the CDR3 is TGCGCCAGCAGCCAAGAAAAAAGGGAGAAGGGCACTGAAGCTTTCTTT.

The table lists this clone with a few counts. The CDR3 loop reads CASSPLDRIADEQYF. CDR3 sequence (DNA): TGTGCCAGCAGCCCCCTGGATCGGATTGCCGATGAGCAGTACTTC. J is TRBJ2-7 and V is TRBV11-2; no definite D call. There are 15 residues in the CDR3. The V and J ends lost 5 bases and 7 bases respectively, with 21 bases between them. The germline CDR1 and CDR2 sequences are SGHAT and FQNNGV. Filled out from reference TRBV11-2 and TRBJ2-7, the complete variable domain reads EAGVAQSPRYKIIEKRQSVAFWCNPISGHATLYWYQQILGQGPKLLIQFQNNGVVDDSQLPKDRFSAERLKGVDSTLKIQPAKLEDSAVYLCASSPLDRIADEQYFGPGTRLTVT.

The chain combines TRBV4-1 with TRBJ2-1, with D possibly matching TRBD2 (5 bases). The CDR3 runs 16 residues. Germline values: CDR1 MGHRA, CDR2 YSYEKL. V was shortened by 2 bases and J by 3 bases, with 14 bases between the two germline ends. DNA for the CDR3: TGCGCCAGCAGCCAATTTTCGGGATCCGACTACAATGAGCAGTTCTTC. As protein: CASSQFSGSDYNEQFF.

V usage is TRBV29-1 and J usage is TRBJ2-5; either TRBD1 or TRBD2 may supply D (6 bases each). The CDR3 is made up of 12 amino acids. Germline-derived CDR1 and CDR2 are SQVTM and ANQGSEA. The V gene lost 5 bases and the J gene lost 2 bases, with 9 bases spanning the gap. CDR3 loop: CSVKGGQETQYF. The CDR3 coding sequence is TGCAGCGTTAAGGGGGGACAAGAGACCCAGTACTTC.